A selection of T cell receptor beta chains follows, all from one sample in a study of blood T cell repertoires in COVID-19. The repertoire was sequenced with immunoSEQ multiplex PCR; TCRdb's copy has only in-frame clones and lacks some. The repertoire holds around 200,000 clones, with about four fifths as singletons. Sequencing used peripheral blood. All receptors come from a woman in her thirties or forties with active or convalescent COVID-19. CDR3s include the opening cysteine and the closing phenylalanine or tryptophan. D genes are given only for firm matches. Rows give clone size only sometimes, using once, few, many, or a class for an expanded clone.

clone_size | j_call | v_call | d_call | cdr3_aa | cdr3_nt
- | TRBJ1-1 | TRBV12-3/TRBV12-4 | TRBD1 | CASSFGTDEAFF | TGTGCCAGCAGTTTCGGGACAGATGAAGCTTTCTTT
- | TRBJ2-1 | TRBV11-3 | - | CASSLDSRYGNEQFF | TGTGCCAGCAGCTTGGACTCTAGATACGGCAATGAGCAGTTCTTC
- | TRBJ2-7 | TRBV5-4 | TRBD1 | CASSPRTGNYEQYF | TGTGCCAGCAGCCCCCGGACAGGGAATTACGAGCAGTACTTC
once | TRBJ2-7 | TRBV6-6 | TRBD2 | CASRPSGDPYEQYF | TGTGCCAGCAGGCCCAGCGGGGACCCCTACGAGCAGTACTTC
- | TRBJ2-1 | TRBV7-3 | - | CASSQNFGRGVSYNEQFF | TGTGCCAGCAGCCAGAATTTCGGGCGCGGGGTCTCCTACAATGAGCAGTTCTTC
- | TRBJ2-1 | TRBV24-1 | - | CATSDPPRNEQFF | TGTGCCACCAGTGACCCCCCTCGGAATGAGCAGTTCTTC
- | TRBJ2-5 | TRBV24-1 | - | CATSASRQETQYF | TGTGCCACCAGTGCTTCCAGACAAGAGACCCAGTACTTC
once | TRBJ2-3 | TRBV11-2 | - | CASSPPDRDTQYF | TGTGCCAGCAGCCCGCCCGACAGAGATACGCAGTATTTT
- | TRBJ2-1 | TRBV19 | TRBD2 | CASSASGRALANEQFF | TGTGCCAGTAGTGCTAGCGGGAGGGCCTTGGCCAATGAGCAGTTCTTC
few | TRBJ1-5 | TRBV2 | - | CASRAGVSNQPQHF | TGTGCCAGCAGGGCAGGGGTGAGCAATCAGCCCCAGCATTTT
- | TRBJ1-2 | TRBV18 | TRBD1 | CASSPPNRDRAHGYTF | TGTGCCAGCTCACCACCGAATAGGGACAGGGCCCATGGCTACACCTTC
- | TRBJ1-2 | TRBV27 | - | CASSPTSSNYGYTF | TGTGCCAGCAGCCCGACATCTTCTAACTATGGCTACACCTTC
- | TRBJ2-3 | TRBV14 | - | CASSPTWGLTDTQYF | TGTGCCAGCAGCCCTACGTGGGGACTCACAGATACGCAGTATTTT
- | TRBJ1-2 | TRBV5-6 | - | CASSYLQGPHGYTF | TGTGCCAGCAGCTATCTACAGGGCCCCCATGGCTACACCTTC
- | TRBJ2-5 | TRBV30 | - | CAWTPLVPPETQYF | TGTGCCTGGACTCCCCTAGTGCCCCCAGAGACCCAGTACTTC
- | TRBJ1-5 | TRBV18 | TRBD1 | CASSPTGASNQPQHF | TGTGCCAGCTCACCCACAGGGGCGAGCAATCAGCCCCAGCATTTT
- | TRBJ2-3 | TRBV7-9 | TRBD2 | CASRKGSGGLGTDTQYF | TGTGCCAGCAGGAAAGGTAGCGGGGGCCTGGGCACAGATACGCAGTATTTT
- | TRBJ1-4 | TRBV28 | - | CASRTPVGEKLFF | TGTGCCAGCAGGACCCCGGTCGGGGAAAAACTGTTTTTT
- | TRBJ1-2 | TRBV27 | - | CASTSGHLDGYTF | TGTGCCAGCACGTCGGGACACCTTGACGGCTACACCTTC
- | TRBJ2-7 | TRBV5-1 | TRBD2 | CASSPLAGGRAHEQYF | TGCGCCAGCAGCCCACTAGCGGGAGGGAGGGCCCACGAGCAGTACTTC
- | TRBJ1-2 | TRBV27 | TRBD1 | CASSLKDRGNYGYTF | TGTGCCAGCAGTCTAAAGGACAGGGGGAACTATGGCTACACCTTC
- | TRBJ1-6 | TRBV7-3 | - | CASSRDIGNSPLHF | TGTGCCAGCAGCCGGGACATTGGTAATTCACCCCTCCACTTT
- | TRBJ1-5 | TRBV21-1 | - | CASSTRPTGFHSNQPQHF | TGTGCCAGCAGCACCAGACCGACAGGGTTTCATAGCAATCAGCCCCAGCATTTT
- | TRBJ1-2 | TRBV28 | - | CASSPDHQYRVGYGYTF | TGTGCCAGCAGTCCCGACCACCAATACAGGGTAGGCTATGGCTACACCTTC
few | TRBJ2-5 | TRBV28 | - | CASSPRWEQPRQETQYF | TGTGCCAGCAGTCCCCGGTGGGAGCAGCCCCGCCAAGAGACCCAGTACTTC
- | TRBJ2-2 | TRBV7-7 | TRBD2 | CASSRGLADTGELFF | TGTGCTAGCAGCCGGGGCCTAGCGGACACCGGGGAGCTGTTTTTT
- | TRBJ2-3 | TRBV24-1 | TRBD2 | CATSDARTSGRALDTQYF | TGTGCCACCAGTGATGCCCGGACTAGCGGGAGGGCCTTGGATACGCAGTATTTT
- | TRBJ1-3 | TRBV7-3 | TRBD1 | CASSLGQGNTIYF | TGTGCCAGCAGCTTGGGACAGGGGAACACCATATATTTT
few | TRBJ2-7 | TRBV11-3 | TRBD1 | CASSPLSPGQPYEQYF | TGTGCCAGCAGCCCTCTTTCTCCGGGACAGCCCTACGAGCAGTACTTC
- | TRBJ1-2 | TRBV27 | - | CASSLFGGGHGYTF | TGTGCCAGCAGTTTATTCGGGGGGGGGCATGGCTACACCTTC
once | TRBJ2-7 | TRBV5-1 | - | CASSLVSGYEQYF | TGCGCCAGCAGCTTGGTTTCGGGCTACGAGCAGTACTTC
- | TRBJ2-1 | TRBV24-1 | - | CATSDRTNGQSSYNEQFF | TGTGCCACCAGTGACCGAACCAACGGACAGAGCTCGTACAATGAGCAGTTCTTC